These 5 T cell receptor beta chains originate from one sample sequenced in a study of T-cell reconstitution after alpha-beta-depleted transplantation in children. The TCRbeta library incorporated unique molecular identifiers. One entry per CDR3 protein, called by TCRdb with MiXCR from the PCR reads. This table has about 500,000 distinct CDR3 sequences, 32% appearing once. Specimen: PBMCs from the stem cell graft donor, collected from the stem cell graft. These TCRs come from a human donor who donated a stem cell graft to a child with aplastic anemia.

V gene TRBV7-8 combines with J gene TRBJ2-2; D is unclear. Per germline, CDR1 SGHVS and CDR2 FQNEAQ. Trimming stripped 1 base from V and 0 bases from J, with 6 bases between. This CDR3 is built from 15 residues. CDR3 nucleotide sequence: TGTGCCAGCAGCTTAGAGCAGACGAACACCGGGGAGCTGTTTTTT. This codes for CASSLEQTNTGELFF.

This rearrangement joins TRBV11-1 to TRBJ2-5; D possibly corresponds to TRBD1 (6 bases). The CDR3 is made up of 15 amino acids. V was cut by 5 bases and J by 4 bases, with 17 bases left in between. Germline V gene data show CDR1 as SGHAT and CDR2 as FQDESV (reference sequence). The CDR3 region has the DNA TGTGCCAGCAGCAGGGGGTCAGGGTCCCCAGAGACCCAGTACTTC. This codes for CASSRGSGSPETQYF.

This clonotype has a count of ten or more. The chain has TRBV12-3 or TRBV12-4 and TRBJ1-5; unclear D gene. This CDR3 spans 15 amino acids. The germline V and J ends were trimmed by 4 bases and 6 bases, with 16 bases remaining between them. CDR3 in amino acids: CASSSLEDLGQPQHF. DNA of the CDR3: TGTGCCAGCAGTTCCCTGGAAGACCTAGGTCAGCCCCAGCATTTT.

This clonotype was seen a handful of times. The chain is built from TRBV7-9 and TRBJ1-4, with D hard to call. Germline assignment: CDR1 SEHNR and CDR2 FQNEAQ (reference sequence). The CDR3 totals 14 residues. V lost 4 bases and J 11 bases, leaving 17 bases between the germline ends. In nucleotides, the CDR3 is TGTGCCAGCAGCTCCACCGGCGGGTCGGCTAAACTGTTTTTT. Encoded protein: CASSSTGGSAKLFF.

This clonotype was seen only a few times. This chain links TRBV29-1 with TRBJ2-3; D is possibly TRBD1 or TRBD2 (5 bases each). CDR3 length: 12 amino acids. Trimming shortened V by 8 bases and J by 4 bases, and 13 bases separated the two germline ends. CDR1 is SQVTM, CDR2 ANQGSEA, per germline. The DNA of the CDR3 is TGCAGCTTGTGGGACGGATCAGATACGCAGTATTTT. Protein: CSLWDGSDTQYF.